Below are 4 T cell receptor beta chains sequenced from a single sample in a study of T-cell reconstitution after alpha-beta-depleted transplantation in children (dated by TCRdb to 2015 to 2016). Library construction relied on PCR. TCRdb records Illumina HiSeq 2500 as the sequencer. To normalize quantification of the TCRbeta repertoire, the TCR libraries were built with molecular barcoding that relied on unique molecular identifiers. The public sequencing data were trimmed at Q25 with fastp and processed into clonotypes with MiXCR by TCRdb, which kept only in-frame beta chains. Records with the same CDR3 protein are collapsed into one entry carrying the most frequent genes and DNA. The sample has almost 600,000 distinct CDR3 sequences on record, 20% to 30% of them singletons. Jointly, the top ten make up about 35% of the sample. This sample's treatment or condition label indicates: allogeneic hematopoietic cell transplantation with graft depleted of TCRalphabeta T cells and CD19 B cells.

Sequencing used PBMCs, obtained before TCRalphabeta/CD19-depleted stem cell transplant. All receptors come from a boy under two years old with Wiskott-Aldrich syndrome, due to receive a stem cell transplant.

The CDR3 region is CASRPRGGYEQYV. CDR3 coding DNA: TGTGCCAGCAGACCAAGGGGGGGCTACGAGCAGTACGTC. This chain joins TRBV12-3 or TRBV12-4 and TRBJ2-7, with D possibly being TRBD2 (7 bases). The CDR3 is made up of 13 amino acids. V was trimmed by 6 bases and J by 3 bases, leaving 12 bases between them.

The chain employs TRBV7-9 and TRBJ2-1; 10 bases match TRBD2. The CDR3 extends over 15 amino acids. In germline, CDR1 is SEHNR, CDR2 FQNEAQ (reference sequence). J was trimmed by 3 bases and V by 4 bases; bases with no gene match: 3. The CDR3: CASSSSGRDYNEQFF. The CDR3 nucleotides are TGTGCCAGCAGCTCGAGCGGGAGGGACTACAATGAGCAGTTCTTC.

The chain couples TRBV20-1 to TRBJ2-5; TRBD1 matches 12 bases. Germline lookup yields CDR1 DFQATT and CDR2 SNEGSKA (reference sequence). V shed 1 base and J 3 bases; nucleotides not matched to a gene: 6. The length of the CDR3 is 16 residues. CDR3 nucleotides: TGCAGTGCTAGAGGAGGGACAGGGGGCCACAAAGAGACCCAGTACTTC. Translating it yields CSARGGTGGHKETQYF.

This chain connects TRBV2 to TRBJ2-1; D is undetermined. V was shortened by 8 bases and J by 9 bases, with 5 bases between the two germline ends. CDR3 length: 9 amino acids. The germline CDR1 and CDR2 sequences are SNHLY and FYNNEI. CDR3 sequence: CASDREQFF. CDR3 bases: TGTGCCAGCGATCGTGAGCAGTTCTTC.